This T cell receptor (beta chain) was identified in a study of Ad26.COV2.S vaccination and SARS-CoV-2 variants. Study as a whole: Once, or twice with 56 days between doses, Ad26.COV2.S was given intramuscularly. Whole-study results and caveats: People who got the vaccine or the placebo had similar non-spike TCR breadth.

The assay was immunoSEQ multiplex PCR, and TCRdb's table has in-frame clones only and misses some. The sample lists about 350,000 clones, 80% to 90% occurring once. The germline V gene encodes CDR1 MNHEY and CDR2 SVGAGI. CDR3 length equals 16 residues. Deletions cut 3 bases from V and 1 base from J, with 12 bases between. As to treatment: 15 to 20 received Ad26.COV2.S at low or high dose, single or two shots; several received placebo; per-sample allocation not given. Following the first vaccine or placebo injection, samples were taken on day 63. This person who donated was an adult of 18-55 years in Boston. A remark on this clone: What it recognizes is unknown.

The V gene is TRBV6-5, the J gene TRBJ2-2; tentatively, D is TRBD1 (6 bases). The clonotype was recovered from a person between 18 and 65 years old who received the Ad26.COV2.S COVID-19 vaccine or a placebo. The specimen was peripheral blood, collected in a trial of Ad26.COV2.S vaccine versus placebo. The CDR3 bases are TGTGCCAGCAGTTATCGAAGGACAGTGAACACCGGGGAGCTGTTTTTT. It codes for CASSYRRTVNTGELFF.